These T cell receptor beta chains were read from a single sample in a study of neurological immune-mediated disorders. From the 5' RACE reads, TCRdb called clonotypes with MiXCR, one entry per CDR3 protein. This table holds more than 50,000 distinct CDR3 sequences, 24% found once. Sequences were obtained from PBMCs. The receptors come from a man aged 55 to 70 with HTLV-1-associated myelopathy (HAM/TSP). Each CDR3 is given with its conserved first and last residue. Fields, in order: V gene, clone size, J gene, D gene, CDR3 protein, CDR3 DNA. D genes are given only for firm matches. The size entry is marked missing in some rows and otherwise reads once, few, many or a size class.

V: TRBV14
size: NA
J: TRBJ2-7
D: TRBD1
CDR3: CASSPLTGTRYEQYF
DNA: TGTGCCAGCAGCCCCCTGACAGGGACGCGGTACGAGCAGTACTTC

V: TRBV20-1
size: few
J: TRBJ2-3
D: NA
CDR3: CSAREGYTDTQYF
DNA: TGCAGTGCTAGAGAGGGTTACACAGATACGCAGTATTTT

V: TRBV5-1
size: few
J: TRBJ2-7
D: TRBD2
CDR3: CASSLDVAGGLTEQYF
DNA: TGCGCCAGCAGCTTGGATGTAGCGGGAGGCCTTACCGAGCAGTACTTC

V: TRBV6-5
size: many
J: TRBJ2-2
D: TRBD2
CDR3: CASSSGTRKPGELFF
DNA: TGTGCCAGCAGTTCCGGGACTAGAAAACCCGGGGAGCTGTTTTTT

V: TRBV9
size: many
J: TRBJ2-3
D: TRBD2
CDR3: CASSVDPSGSTDTQYF
DNA: TGTGCCAGCAGCGTAGACCCTAGCGGGAGTACAGATACGCAGTATTTT

V: TRBV5-1
size: NA
J: TRBJ2-2
D: NA
CDR3: CASSLEDPGSDTRELFF
DNA: TGCGCCAGCAGCTTGGAGGACCCTGGGAGTGACACCAGGGAGCTGTTTTTT

V: TRBV6-2/TRBV6-3
size: many
J: TRBJ2-5
D: NA
CDR3: CASRGRTTKETQYF
DNA: TGTGCCAGCAGGGGACGGACGACAAAAGAGACCCAGTACTTC

V: TRBV28
size: many
J: TRBJ2-7
D: TRBD2
CDR3: CASIGTSGRGFGEQYF
DNA: TGTGCCAGCATCGGGACTAGCGGGAGGGGGTTCGGTGAGCAGTACTTC

V: TRBV20-1
size: many
J: TRBJ2-7
D: NA
CDR3: CSAVPGGGSTYEQYF
DNA: TGCAGTGCGGTCCCGGGGGGCGGGAGTACCTACGAGCAGTACTTC

V: TRBV7-9
size: many
J: TRBJ2-3
D: NA
CDR3: CASSLARQDQATQYF
DNA: TGTGCCAGCAGCTTAGCGCGTCAGGACCAGGCTACGCAGTATTTT

V: TRBV5-1
size: few
J: TRBJ1-1
D: NA
CDR3: CASSLSGSGTEAFF
DNA: TGCGCCAGCAGCTTGTCAGGGTCGGGAACTGAAGCTTTCTTT

V: TRBV5-1
size: NA
J: TRBJ2-2
D: NA
CDR3: CASSLVAVNTGELFF
DNA: TGCGCCAGCAGCTTGGTGGCGGTGAACACCGGGGAGCTGTTTTTT

V: TRBV15
size: many
J: TRBJ2-1
D: TRBD2
CDR3: CATSRGAGLAGGEQFF
DNA: TGTGCCACCAGCAGAGGGGCTGGGCTAGCGGGAGGTGAGCAGTTCTTC

V: TRBV2
size: many
J: TRBJ1-1
D: NA
CDR3: CASYSGGVLTNTEAFF
DNA: TGTGCCAGCTACTCGGGGGGGGTATTGACGAACACTGAAGCTTTCTTT

V: TRBV20-1
size: few
J: TRBJ2-7
D: NA
CDR3: CSARGRRSYEQYF
DNA: TGCAGTGCTAGAGGTCGCCGTTCCTACGAGCAGTACTTC

V: TRBV9
size: NA
J: TRBJ2-5
D: NA
CDR3: CASSVVGSGQETQYF
DNA: TGTGCCAGCAGCGTAGTTGGCTCGGGTCAAGAGACCCAGTACTTC

V: TRBV7-2
size: NA
J: TRBJ2-7
D: NA
CDR3: CASSRSSYEQYF
DNA: TGTGCCAGCAGTCGAAGCTCCTACGAGCAGTACTTC

V: TRBV5-1
size: many
J: TRBJ2-7
D: TRBD1
CDR3: CASSLGGTVYEQYF
DNA: TGCGCCAGCAGCTTGGGAGGGACAGTTTACGAGCAGTACTTC

V: TRBV20-1
size: many
J: TRBJ2-2
D: TRBD2
CDR3: CSASRAGASNTGELFF
DNA: TGCAGTGCTAGCCGAGCGGGAGCATCGAACACCGGGGAGCTGTTTTTT

V: TRBV5-1
size: medium-sized
J: TRBJ2-2
D: TRBD1
CDR3: CASSSTGGRTGELFF
DNA: TGCGCCAGCAGCTCTACAGGGGGAAGGACCGGGGAGCTGTTTTTT

V: TRBV12-3/TRBV12-4
size: many
J: TRBJ2-7
D: NA
CDR3: CASTLGGVYSYEQYF
DNA: TGTGCCAGCACTCTGGGCGGGGTCTACTCCTACGAGCAGTACTTC

V: TRBV3-1
size: many
J: TRBJ1-2
D: TRBD1
CDR3: CASSPRQGSYGYTF
DNA: TGTGCCAGCAGCCCGAGACAGGGGAGCTATGGCTACACCTTC

V: TRBV20-1
size: NA
J: TRBJ2-5
D: TRBD1
CDR3: CSASRQGLGETQYF
DNA: TGCAGTGCTAGCCGACAGGGGTTAGGAGAGACCCAGTACTTC

V: TRBV4-2
size: many
J: TRBJ2-3
D: TRBD2
CDR3: CASSQGPAGVSDTQYF
DNA: TGTGCCAGCAGCCAAGGTCCAGCGGGAGTTTCAGATACGCAGTATTTT

V: TRBV5-1
size: NA
J: TRBJ2-3
D: TRBD1
CDR3: CASSFGGQITDTQYF
DNA: TGCGCCAGCAGCTTTGGGGGACAGATCACAGATACGCAGTATTTT

V: TRBV20-1
size: many
J: TRBJ2-2
D: TRBD2
CDR3: CSARGSLSGRTANTGELFF
DNA: TGCAGTGCTAGGGGTTCGCTTAGCGGGAGGACTGCGAACACCGGGGAGCTGTTTTTT

V: TRBV21-1
size: many
J: TRBJ2-7
D: NA
CDR3: CASSIMDGEQYF
DNA: TGTGCCAGCAGCATTATGGATGGCGAGCAGTACTTC

V: TRBV7-8
size: many
J: TRBJ2-1
D: NA
CDR3: CASSLAPLDEQFF
DNA: TGTGCCAGCAGCTTAGCACCCCTAGATGAGCAGTTCTTC

V: TRBV5-1
size: NA
J: TRBJ2-2
D: NA
CDR3: CASSLDIARPTGELFF
DNA: TGCGCCAGCAGCTTGGATATCGCCCGACCCACCGGGGAGCTGTTTTTT

V: TRBV7-9
size: NA
J: TRBJ2-3
D: NA
CDR3: CASSLGLSGRRDTQYF
DNA: TGTGCCAGCAGCTTAGGGTTGTCCGGTCGGAGAGATACGCAGTATTTT

V: TRBV12-3/TRBV12-4
size: many
J: TRBJ2-2
D: TRBD2
CDR3: CASSPNVAGDGELFF
DNA: TGTGCCAGCAGTCCGAACGTAGCGGGGGACGGGGAGCTGTTTTTT

V: TRBV29-1
size: NA
J: TRBJ1-1
D: NA
CDR3: CSGTGQMNTEAFF
DNA: TGCAGCGGGACGGGGCAAATGAACACTGAAGCTTTCTTT

V: TRBV10-3
size: NA
J: TRBJ2-3
D: TRBD2
CDR3: CAISDLAGVASADTQYF
DNA: TGTGCCATCAGTGATTTAGCGGGAGTGGCTTCCGCAGATACGCAGTATTTT

V: TRBV5-1
size: many
J: TRBJ2-5
D: TRBD1
CDR3: CASSRDRGQETQYF
DNA: TGCGCCAGCAGCCGGGACAGGGGTCAAGAGACCCAGTACTTC

V: TRBV29-1
size: many
J: TRBJ2-5
D: NA
CDR3: CSASGRLRETQYF
DNA: TGCAGCGCCTCGGGCAGGTTGAGGGAGACCCAGTACTTC

V: TRBV7-2
size: few
J: TRBJ2-7
D: TRBD1
CDR3: CASSLTGTDYEQYF
DNA: TGTGCCAGCAGCTTAACAGGGACAGACTACGAGCAGTACTTC

V: TRBV9
size: many
J: TRBJ2-2
D: NA
CDR3: CASGEGHYTGELFF
DNA: TGTGCCAGTGGCGAGGGTCATTACACCGGGGAGCTGTTTTTT

V: TRBV11-2
size: few
J: TRBJ2-5
D: NA
CDR3: CASSPRLGGETQYF
DNA: TGTGCCAGCAGCCCCCGACTAGGTGGAGAGACCCAGTACTTC

V: TRBV4-1
size: NA
J: TRBJ2-1
D: NA
CDR3: CASSQSGTRAYNEQFF
DNA: TGCGCCAGCAGCCAATCCGGGACTCGAGCGTACAATGAGCAGTTCTTC

V: TRBV10-3
size: many
J: TRBJ1-2
D: NA
CDR3: CAISDLDRGGYTF
DNA: TGTGCCATCAGTGACCTGGACCGGGGGGGCTACACCTTC

V: TRBV5-1
size: many
J: TRBJ2-7
D: NA
CDR3: CASSLGGDYEQYF
DNA: TGCGCCAGCAGCTTGGGTGGGGACTACGAGCAGTACTTC

V: TRBV7-7
size: many
J: TRBJ2-1
D: TRBD2
CDR3: CASSSGRAGGGEQFF
DNA: TGTGCTAGCAGCTCGGGGAGAGCGGGAGGAGGAGAGCAGTTCTTC

V: TRBV20-1
size: many
J: TRBJ2-7
D: TRBD2
CDR3: CSASRLAGLYEQYF
DNA: TGCAGTGCTAGTAGGCTAGCGGGTCTCTACGAGCAGTACTTC

V: TRBV5-1
size: NA
J: TRBJ2-5
D: TRBD1
CDR3: CASSVQGAEETQYF
DNA: TGCGCCAGCAGCGTACAGGGGGCGGAAGAGACCCAGTACTTC

V: TRBV5-1
size: many
J: TRBJ1-6
D: TRBD1
CDR3: CASSPGGTEASPLHF
DNA: TGCGCCAGCAGCCCGGGTGGGACAGAAGCTTCACCCCTCCACTTT

V: TRBV6-2/TRBV6-3
size: NA
J: TRBJ2-2
D: TRBD1
CDR3: CASSLRETGGVTGELFF
DNA: TGTGCCAGCAGTCTAAGGGAGACAGGGGGCGTCACCGGGGAGCTGTTTTTT

V: TRBV5-1
size: NA
J: TRBJ1-6
D: NA
CDR3: CASRLVDSPPSPLHF
DNA: TGCGCCAGCAGGCTTGTGGACAGTCCACCGTCACCCCTCCACTTT

V: TRBV11-2
size: many
J: TRBJ1-2
D: NA
CDR3: CASSFPAAGVPGYGYTF
DNA: TGTGCCAGCAGCTTCCCCGCAGCAGGAGTGCCGGGGTATGGCTACACCTTC

V: TRBV12-3/TRBV12-4
size: many
J: TRBJ2-7
D: TRBD2
CDR3: CASSFSGRSNEQYF
DNA: TGTGCCAGCAGTTTTAGCGGGAGGTCCAACGAGCAGTACTTC

V: TRBV10-1
size: many
J: TRBJ2-3
D: NA
CDR3: CASSHQDTQYF
DNA: TGCGCCAGCAGTCATCAAGATACGCAGTATTTT

V: TRBV30
size: many
J: TRBJ2-5
D: NA
CDR3: CAWGRDSETQYF
DNA: TGTGCCTGGGGTCGGGACTCGGAGACCCAGTACTTC

V: TRBV5-1
size: NA
J: TRBJ2-1
D: NA
CDR3: CANSLTEYNEQFF
DNA: TGCGCCAACAGCTTGACCGAGTACAATGAGCAGTTCTTC

V: TRBV6-5
size: NA
J: TRBJ2-7
D: NA
CDR3: CASRLRQGLDYEQYF
DNA: TGTGCCAGCAGGTTACGTCAGGGGTTGGACTACGAGCAGTACTTC

V: TRBV5-6
size: NA
J: TRBJ2-7
D: NA
CDR3: CASSLGETVGNEQYF
DNA: TGTGCCAGCTCCCTGGGGGAGACAGTTGGCAACGAGCAGTACTTC

V: TRBV15
size: NA
J: TRBJ2-7
D: NA
CDR3: CATNRARGPTYEQYF
DNA: TGTGCCACCAACAGAGCCCGGGGCCCGACCTACGAGCAGTACTTC

V: TRBV19
size: NA
J: TRBJ1-5
D: NA
CDR3: CASSSWSWDNKPQHF
DNA: TGTGCAAGTAGTAGTTGGAGCTGGGACAATAAGCCCCAGCATTTT

V: TRBV20-1
size: many
J: TRBJ2-1
D: NA
CDR3: CSARGEGEQFF
DNA: TGCAGTGCTAGAGGGGAAGGTGAGCAGTTCTTC

V: TRBV7-2
size: many
J: TRBJ2-1
D: NA
CDR3: CASSLKIGPYNEQFF
DNA: TGTGCCAGCAGCCTCAAAATCGGACCCTACAATGAGCAGTTCTTC

V: TRBV14
size: many
J: TRBJ2-6
D: TRBD1
CDR3: CASSQVDRVTSGANVLTF
DNA: TGTGCCAGCAGCCAAGTGGACAGGGTAACTTCTGGGGCCAACGTCCTGACTTTC

V: TRBV4-1
size: NA
J: TRBJ1-4
D: NA
CDR3: CASRLALRGEKLFF
DNA: TGCGCCAGCAGATTAGCTTTGAGGGGTGAAAAACTGTTTTTT